These T cell receptor beta chains were read from a single sample in a study of blood T cell repertoires in COVID-19. Clones were read by immunoSEQ multiplex PCR, and TCRdb kept only the in-frame ones, dropping some. The profile shows roughly 220,000 clones, roughly 90% of them singletons. Sequenced input: PBMCs or T cells enriched from blood (not recorded which). These receptors were taken from a woman aged 25 to 39 who had recovered from COVID-19. The CDR3 runs from the conserved cysteine through the conserved F or W. Each record gives: clone size, D gene, J gene, V gene, CDR3 DNA, CDR3 protein. A D gene is named only where the DNA matches it firmly. Expanded clones get a size class; other rows say once, few or many, or leave the size out.

>once|.|TRBJ1-1|TRBV27
TGTGCCAGCAGACAGGGAAACACTGAAGCTTTCTTT
CASRQGNTEAFF
>.|.|TRBJ2-1|TRBV7-3
TGTGCCAGCAGCTCCCGGAAGGGGAACAATGAGCAGTTCTTC
CASSSRKGNNEQFF
>.|.|TRBJ1-2|TRBV19
TGTGCCAGTACCCCCACCCGGGACACCTATGGCTACACCTTC
CASTPTRDTYGYTF
>.|.|TRBJ1-1|TRBV14
TGTGCCAGCAGCCAAAACCCAGGGGTCACTGAAGCTTTCTTT
CASSQNPGVTEAFF
>.|TRBD1|TRBJ2-5|TRBV5-4
TGTGCCAGCAGCCCGAGACAGGGTCTTGGTCAAGAGACCCAGTACTTC
CASSPRQGLGQETQYF
>.|.|TRBJ1-6|TRBV5-1
TGCGCCAGCAGCCCGGAGGGTTCACCCCTCCACTTT
CASSPEGSPLHF
>.|TRBD1|TRBJ1-5|TRBV11-2
TGTGCCAGCAGCCTGGACAGGGTTAACCAGCCCCAGCATTTT
CASSLDRVNQPQHF
>once|TRBD1|TRBJ2-7|TRBV5-5
TGTGCCAGCAGCCTCGGACAGGGGTGGGCCTACGAGCAGTACTTC
CASSLGQGWAYEQYF
>.|TRBD1|TRBJ1-6|TRBV13
TGTGCCAGCAGCTTAGAGGGGGCGCGCGGGGATTCACCCCTCCACTTT
CASSLEGARGDSPLHF
>.|TRBD1|TRBJ1-2|TRBV19
TGTGCCAGTAGTCCCTCCCGGGACAGCAATGGCTACACCTTC
CASSPSRDSNGYTF
>.|.|TRBJ1-3|TRBV25-1
TGTGCCAGCACCTCCGCTGGAAACACCATATATTTT
CASTSAGNTIYF
>.|.|TRBJ1-2|TRBV7-2
TGTGCCAGCAGCTTAGATCCGGGGGGGCAGAACTATGGCTACACCTTC
CASSLDPGGQNYGYTF
>.|.|TRBJ2-2|TRBV9
TGTGCCAGCAGCGACCAATTGACAGGCGGGGAGCTGTTTTTT
CASSDQLTGGELFF
>.|TRBD2|TRBJ2-1|TRBV7-9
TGTGCCAGCAGCCCAAGGGCTAGCGGGGGGGCATACAATGAGCAGTTCTTC
CASSPRASGGAYNEQFF
>.|TRBD2|TRBJ2-7|TRBV11-2
TGTGCCAGCAGCTTAGATTCCGGACTAGCGGGGGGTCAGGTCTACGAGCAGTACTTC
CASSLDSGLAGGQVYEQYF
>once|.|TRBJ1-6|TRBV19
TGTGCCAGTAGTAAGGGGGACGGTGGCCCGTATAATTCACCCCTCCACTTT
CASSKGDGGPYNSPLHF
>.|.|TRBJ1-1|TRBV12-5
TGTGCTAGTGGTTTAGGAGGGAAGGCTGAAGCTTTCTTT
CASGLGGKAEAFF
>.|TRBD2|TRBJ2-2|TRBV5-1
TGCGCCAGCACCCTTTTAGGCGGGGGGGACACCGGGGAGCTGTTTTTT
CASTLLGGGDTGELFF
>many|.|TRBJ2-7|TRBV9
TGTGCCAGCAGCCCAGTAAGGCAGGGTGCGGCCGAGCAGTACTTC
CASSPVRQGAAEQYF
>.|TRBD1|TRBJ1-2|TRBV4-2
TGTGCCAGCAGCCAAGTTCGGGACAGCCATGGCTACACCTTC
CASSQVRDSHGYTF
>.|TRBD2|TRBJ2-7|TRBV9
TGTGCCAGCAGCCCAATGACTAGCGGGGACGAGCAGTACTTC
CASSPMTSGDEQYF
>.|TRBD2|TRBJ2-4|TRBV3-1/TRBV3-2
TGTGCCAGCAGAAAGATAGCGGGGGGGCCGTGTAACATTCAGTACTTC
CASRKIAGGPCNIQYF
>once|TRBD2|TRBJ2-1|TRBV3-1/TRBV3-2
TGTGCCAGCAGCCAATATCCCTTCCCCAGCGGGGGTAGCTCCTACAATGAGCAGTTCTTC
CASSQYPFPSGGSSYNEQFF
>.|.|TRBJ2-5|TRBV19
TGTGCCAGTAGTGCGCGGGGGCGGGAGACCCAGTACTTC
CASSARGRETQYF
>.|TRBD1|TRBJ2-5|TRBV4-3
TGCGCCAGCAGCCAAGATTTAGGGACAGGACAAGAGACCCAGTACTTC
CASSQDLGTGQETQYF
>once|TRBD1|TRBJ2-7|TRBV7-9
TGTGCCAGCAGCTTCTCACACAGGGGTTCCTACGAGCAGTACTTC
CASSFSHRGSYEQYF
>.|.|TRBJ2-2|TRBV14
TGTGCCAGCAGCCAAGATGGGGAGAGGGCAGGCACCGGGGAGCTGTTTTTT
CASSQDGERAGTGELFF